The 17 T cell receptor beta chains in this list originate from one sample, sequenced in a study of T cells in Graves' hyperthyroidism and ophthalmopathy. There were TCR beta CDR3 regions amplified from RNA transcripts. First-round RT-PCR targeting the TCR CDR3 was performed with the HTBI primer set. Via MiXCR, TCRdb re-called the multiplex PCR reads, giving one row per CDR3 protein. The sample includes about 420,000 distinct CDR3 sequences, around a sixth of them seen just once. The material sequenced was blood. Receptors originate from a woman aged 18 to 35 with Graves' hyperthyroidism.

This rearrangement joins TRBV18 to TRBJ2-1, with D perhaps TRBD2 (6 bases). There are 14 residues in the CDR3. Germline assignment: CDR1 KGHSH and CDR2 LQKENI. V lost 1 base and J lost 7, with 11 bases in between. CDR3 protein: CASSPLAAGNEQFF. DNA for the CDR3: TGTGCCAGCTCACCACTAGCGGCGGGGAATGAGCAGTTCTTC.

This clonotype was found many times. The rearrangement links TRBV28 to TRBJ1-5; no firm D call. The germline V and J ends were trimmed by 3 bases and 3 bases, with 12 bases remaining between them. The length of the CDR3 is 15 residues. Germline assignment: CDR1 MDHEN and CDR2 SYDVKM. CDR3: CASSLTGMVNQPQHF. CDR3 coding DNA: TGTGCCAGCAGTTTGACGGGAATGGTCAATCAGCCCCAGCATTTT.

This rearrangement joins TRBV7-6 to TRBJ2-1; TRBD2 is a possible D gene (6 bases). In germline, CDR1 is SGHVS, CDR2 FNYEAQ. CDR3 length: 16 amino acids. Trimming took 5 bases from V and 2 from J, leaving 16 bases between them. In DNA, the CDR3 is TGTGCCAGCAGCAAACTAGCCCCCGTGCCCTACAATGAGCAGTTCTTC. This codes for CASSKLAPVPYNEQFF.

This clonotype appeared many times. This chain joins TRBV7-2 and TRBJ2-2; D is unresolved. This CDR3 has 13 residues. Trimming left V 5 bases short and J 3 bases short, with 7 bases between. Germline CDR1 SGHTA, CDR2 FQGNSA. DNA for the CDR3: TGTGCCAGCAGCCCACATGACACCGGGGAGCTGTTTTTT. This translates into CASSPHDTGELFF.

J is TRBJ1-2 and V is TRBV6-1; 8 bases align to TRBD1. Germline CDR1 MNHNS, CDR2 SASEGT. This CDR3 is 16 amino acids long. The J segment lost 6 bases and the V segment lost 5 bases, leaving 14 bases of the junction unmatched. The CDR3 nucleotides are TGTGCCAGCAGTAGGGACAGGAAAGCTAGTTTCCATGGCTACACCTTC. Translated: CASSRDRKASFHGYTF.

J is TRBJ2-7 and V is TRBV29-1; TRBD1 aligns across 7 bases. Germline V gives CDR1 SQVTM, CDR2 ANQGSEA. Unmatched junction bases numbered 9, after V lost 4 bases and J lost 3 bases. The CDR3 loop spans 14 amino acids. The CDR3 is CSVGTGQDDYEQYF. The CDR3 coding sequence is TGCAGCGTTGGGACAGGTCAAGACGACTACGAGCAGTACTTC.

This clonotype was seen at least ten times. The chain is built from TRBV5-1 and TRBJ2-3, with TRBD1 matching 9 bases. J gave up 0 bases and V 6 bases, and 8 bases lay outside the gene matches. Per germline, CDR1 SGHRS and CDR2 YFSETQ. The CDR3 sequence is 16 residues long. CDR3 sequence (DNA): TGCGCCAGCAAACTGCCGGGACAGGGTAGCACAGATACGCAGTATTTT. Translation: CASKLPGQGSTDTQYF.

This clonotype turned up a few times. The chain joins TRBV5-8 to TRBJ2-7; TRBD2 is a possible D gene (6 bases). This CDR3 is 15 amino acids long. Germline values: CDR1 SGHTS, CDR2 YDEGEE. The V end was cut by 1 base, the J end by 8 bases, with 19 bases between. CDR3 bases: TGTGCCAGCAGCTTGATGTGGAGGGTTGGTAACAAGCAGTACTTC. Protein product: CASSLMWRVGNKQYF.

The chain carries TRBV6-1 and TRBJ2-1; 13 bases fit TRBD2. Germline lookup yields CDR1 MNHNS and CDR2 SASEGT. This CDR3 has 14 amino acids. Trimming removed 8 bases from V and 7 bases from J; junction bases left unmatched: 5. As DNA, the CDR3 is TGTGCCAGCTTGACTAGCGGGGGGAGTAATGAGCAGTTCTTC. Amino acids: CASLTSGGSNEQFF.

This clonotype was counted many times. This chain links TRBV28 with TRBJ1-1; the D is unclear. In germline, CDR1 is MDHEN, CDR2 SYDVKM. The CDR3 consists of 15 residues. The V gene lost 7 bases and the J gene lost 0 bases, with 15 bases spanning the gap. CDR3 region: CASTEKGSMNTEAFF. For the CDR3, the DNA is TGTGCCAGCACCGAAAAGGGCTCAATGAACACTGAAGCTTTCTTT.

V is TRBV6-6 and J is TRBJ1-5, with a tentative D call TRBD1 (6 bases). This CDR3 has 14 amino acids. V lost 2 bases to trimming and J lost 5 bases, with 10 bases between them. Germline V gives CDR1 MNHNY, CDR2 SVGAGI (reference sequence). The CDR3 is CASSYGDKYQPQHF. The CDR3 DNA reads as TGTGCCAGCAGTTACGGGGACAAGTATCAGCCCCAGCATTTT.

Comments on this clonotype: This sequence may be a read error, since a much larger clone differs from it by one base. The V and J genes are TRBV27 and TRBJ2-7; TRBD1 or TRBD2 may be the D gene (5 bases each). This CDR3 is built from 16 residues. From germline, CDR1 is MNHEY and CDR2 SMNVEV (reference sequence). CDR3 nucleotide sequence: TGTGCCGGCAGTTACTCCCCCGGGACCTTTTCCTACGAGCAGTACTTC. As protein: CAGSYSPGTFSYEQYF.

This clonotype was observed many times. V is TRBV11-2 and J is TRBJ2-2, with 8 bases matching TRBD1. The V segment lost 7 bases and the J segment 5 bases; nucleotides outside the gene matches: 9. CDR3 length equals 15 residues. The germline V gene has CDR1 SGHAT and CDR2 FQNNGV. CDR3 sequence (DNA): TGTGCCAGCACCGGCAACAGGGGGAGGACCGGGGAGCTGTTTTTT. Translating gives CASTGNRGRTGELFF.

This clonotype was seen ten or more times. CDR3 residues: CASRGLAGGQSYNEQFF. CDR3 nucleotide sequence: TGTGCCAGCAGAGGGCTAGCGGGAGGACAGTCCTACAATGAGCAGTTCTTC. The chain has TRBV6-1 and TRBJ2-1, with TRBD2 matching over 11 bases. CDR1 MNHNS and CDR2 SASEGT come from the germline V gene. CDR3 size: 17 residues. V shed 6 bases, J shed 1 base, and the junction held 8 bases outside the gene matches.

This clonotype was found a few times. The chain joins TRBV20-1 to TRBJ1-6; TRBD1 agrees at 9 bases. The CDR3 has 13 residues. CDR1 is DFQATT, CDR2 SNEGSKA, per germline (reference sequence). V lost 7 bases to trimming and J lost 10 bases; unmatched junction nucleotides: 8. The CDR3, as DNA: TGCAGTGGGGACAGGGCATCTAACTCACCCCTCCACTTT. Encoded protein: CSGDRASNSPLHF.

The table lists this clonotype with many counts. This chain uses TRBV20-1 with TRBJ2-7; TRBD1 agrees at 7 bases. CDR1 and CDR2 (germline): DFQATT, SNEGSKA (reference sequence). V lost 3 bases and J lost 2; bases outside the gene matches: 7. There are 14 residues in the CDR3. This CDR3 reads CSARDRRTTYEQYF. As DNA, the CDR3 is TGCAGTGCTAGGGACAGGCGAACTACCTACGAGCAGTACTTC.

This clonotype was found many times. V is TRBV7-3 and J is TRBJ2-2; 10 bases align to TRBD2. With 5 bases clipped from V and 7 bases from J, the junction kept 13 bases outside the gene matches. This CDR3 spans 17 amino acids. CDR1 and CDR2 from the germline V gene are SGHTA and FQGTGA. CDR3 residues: CASSPGTSDWGHGELFF. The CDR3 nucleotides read TGTGCCAGCAGCCCCGGGACTAGCGACTGGGGGCACGGGGAGCTGTTTTTT.